This record concerns one T cell receptor beta chain sequence. The antigen is not known. These data come from a study of CD8+ T cells in alopecia areata. Looking at the study overall: Oral tofacitinib (5 to 10 mg twice daily) was administered to treated patients. Overall study results and limits: While patients received tofacitinib, many expanded lesional clones remained present in scalp and blood.

The ends lost 1 base at V and 11 bases at J; junction bases unmatched: 2. Germline V gene sequence: CDR1 SNHLY, CDR2 FYNNEI. The length of the CDR3 is 13 residues. The treatment here: oral pan-JAK inhibitor, 5-10 mg twice daily. RNA was extracted and reverse transcribed into cDNA as the sequencing template. Repertoires were generated with immunoSEQ multiplex PCR, while TCRdb's copy carries only in-frame clones and drops some. This table holds 100,000 to 140,000 clones, 84% found once. V usage is TRBV2 and J usage is TRBJ1-6; 7 positions agree with TRBD1. The TCR sequence derives from a human donor with alopecia areata. Sequenced here: CD8+ T cells sorted from blood, sampled at week 24, from a patient treated with tofacitinib. The CDR3 here is CASSEVDRTPLHF. The CDR3 nucleotides read TGTGCCAGCAGTGAAGTGGACAGGACACCCCTCCACTTT.